The TCR beta chain described here comes from a study of T-cell reconstitution after alpha-beta-depleted transplantation in children. Worth noting for this clonotype: Its target is not known.

Study results and limitations: Surviving recipient T cells and thymic progenitors underlay high day-60 TCRbeta diversity in some patients. Most T-cell counts and diversity one year after the transplant came from T cells that were newly produced.

TCRbeta library construction was performed incorporating unique molecular identifiers. TCRdb analysed the PCR reads with MiXCR anew, one entry per CDR3 protein. This repertoire shows some 26,000 distinct CDR3 sequences, roughly 19% found once; its top ten account for over 30%. The clonotype comes from a male patient between 2 and 10 years old who had a stem cell transplant for acute lymphoblastic leukemia, so the T cells may come from the graft donor. This specimen was PBMCs, mostly from graft donor cells, taken 60 days after TCRalphabeta/CD19-depleted stem cell transplant.

DNA for the CDR3: TGCAGCGCGCTACTCCGGGGGGGAAAGTATTTT. Its protein is CSALLRGGKYF. The chain uses TRBV29-1 and TRBJ2-3, with 8 positions matching TRBD2. The CDR3 loop spans 11 amino acids. J gave up 13 bases and V 7 bases, and 10 bases lay outside the gene matches. The germline gives CDR1 SQVTM, CDR2 ANQGSEA.